Listed here are 23 T cell receptor beta chains from one sample, sequenced in a study of T-cell memory formation after mild COVID-19. Each CDR3 protein gets one entry after TCRdb re-called the 5' RACE reads with MiXCR. Among around 320,000 distinct CDR3 sequences listed, roughly 13% were seen once. Material for sequencing was PBMCs or a T cell subset sorted from them (not recorded which). The receptor set was obtained from a man between 18 and 29 years old who had mild COVID-19 (a few samples of this study predate the infection). Cell type and time point are not known.

This chain uses TRBV20-1 with TRBJ2-1; TRBD2 matches at 7 bases. With V trimmed by 3 bases and J by 9 bases, 8 bases remained unmatched. The CDR3 is made up of 13 amino acids. Germline loops: CDR1 DFQATT, CDR2 SNEGSKA (reference sequence). This chain's CDR3 is CSARGEGSGEQFF. The CDR3 DNA follows: TGCAGTGCTAGGGGGGAGGGTTCGGGTGAGCAGTTCTTC.

This clonotype was seen a handful of times. This chain connects TRBV19 to TRBJ2-3, with 9 bases matching TRBD2. The J segment lost 6 bases and the V segment lost 3 bases, leaving 10 bases of the junction unmatched. Germline lookup yields CDR1 LNHDA and CDR2 SQIVND (reference sequence). CDR3 length equals 16 residues. DNA for the CDR3: TGTGCCAGTAGTATCGGCAGCGGGGGGACCCCGGATACGCAGTATTTT. Translation gives CASSIGSGGTPDTQYF.

The genes are TRBV2 and TRBJ1-3, with 8 nucleotides matching TRBD1. In germline, CDR1 is SNHLY, CDR2 FYNNEI. After removal of 5 bases from V and 4 bases from J, the junction contained 4 bases not matched to a gene. CDR3 length: 14 amino acids. The CDR3 loop is CASSWTGRGNTIYF. CDR3 coding DNA: TGTGCCAGCAGTTGGACAGGGCGAGGAAACACCATATATTTT.

The chain uses TRBV18 and TRBJ1-2; D is uncertain. The V gene's germline CDR1 is KGHSH and CDR2 LQKENI. The germline V and J ends were trimmed by 8 bases and 2 bases, with 18 bases remaining between them. The CDR3 contains 15 residues. Here the CDR3 reads CASHNSDTANYGYTF. As DNA, the CDR3 is TGTGCCAGCCACAACAGCGATACCGCCAACTATGGCTACACCTTC.

This clonotype was seen more than once but under ten times. This chain uses TRBV20-1 with TRBJ2-1, with 12 bases lining up with TRBD2. Per the germline V gene, CDR1 is DFQATT and CDR2 is SNEGSKA (reference sequence). CDR3 length: 16 residues. J gave up 7 bases and V 3 bases, and 10 bases lay outside the gene matches. This chain's CDR3 is CSARPSGGALWNEQFF. CDR3 DNA sequence: TGCAGTGCTAGGCCTAGCGGGGGGGCCTTATGGAATGAGCAGTTCTTC.

The V and J genes are TRBV7-2 and TRBJ2-7; 7 bases map to TRBD1. The CDR3 has 13 residues. CDR1 is SGHTA and CDR2 is FQGNSA in the germline V gene. Unmatched junction bases numbered 4, after V lost 4 bases and J lost 4 bases. The DNA of the CDR3 is TGTGCCAGCAGCTCGGACAGGTTTTACGAGCAGTACGTC. Amino acid sequence: CASSSDRFYEQYV.

This clonotype was seen more than once but under ten times. The genes are TRBV29-1 and TRBJ2-3; TRBD1 is a possible D gene (6 bases). This CDR3 has 17 residues. CDR1 SQVTM and CDR2 ANQGSEA come from the germline V gene. Trimming stripped 1 base from V and 4 bases from J, with 21 bases between. The CDR3 loop is CSVEGRQGPVGSDTQYF. CDR3 nucleotide sequence: TGCAGCGTTGAAGGGAGGCAGGGGCCAGTAGGGTCAGATACGCAGTATTTT.

This clonotype was seen a few times. The CDR3 DNA reads TGCGCCAGCATGACAGCCATGGGCACTGAAGCTTTCTTT. Amino acid sequence: CASMTAMGTEAFF. V is TRBV5-1 and J is TRBJ1-1, with D perhaps TRBD1 (5 bases). This CDR3 contains 13 residues. Germline CDR1 is SGHRS and CDR2 is YFSETQ. V was shortened by 6 bases and J by 4 bases, with 13 bases between the two germline ends.

The chain joins TRBV4-1 to TRBJ2-5; a weak D match, TRBD2 (5 bases). This CDR3 contains 15 residues. The germline V and J ends were trimmed by 6 bases and 4 bases, with 18 bases remaining between them. From germline, CDR1 is MGHRA and CDR2 YSYEKL. The CDR3: CASSSSTSRGETQYF. The DNA for the CDR3 is TGCGCCAGCAGTAGCTCGACCTCCCGGGGAGAGACCCAGTACTTC.

Ten or more counts support this clonotype. The chain carries TRBV4-1 and TRBJ2-5, with D possibly called TRBD1 or TRBD2 (5 bases each). CDR3 length equals 15 residues. V lost 1 base and J lost 9, with 18 bases in between. The V gene's germline CDR1 is MGHRA and CDR2 YSYEKL. CDR3 DNA: TGCGCCAGCAGCCAAGTCTACTACTCCACGGGGCCCCAGTACTTC. Translated: CASSQVYYSTGPQYF.

This clonotype was counted at least ten times. CDR3 nucleotides: TGTGCCAGCAGCTCGAGCGGGGGGGCCACCGGGGAGCTGTTTTTT. This gives the protein CASSSSGGATGELFF. The chain combines TRBV5-4 with TRBJ2-2; the match to TRBD2 covers 10 bases. This CDR3 has 15 residues. The V segment lost 3 bases and the J segment 4 bases; nucleotides outside the gene matches: 3. Germline CDR1 is SGHNT and CDR2 is YYREEE (reference sequence).

The V call is TRBV11-2, the J call TRBJ2-7; 7 nucleotides align to TRBD1. V gave up 5 bases and J gave up 4 bases; unmatched junction bases: 8. This CDR3 contains 14 residues. Per the germline V gene, CDR1 is SGHAT and CDR2 is FQNNGV. The CDR3 DNA is TGTGCCAGCAGCCGGTCTGACAGGGAGTACGAGCAGTACGTC. Translating gives CASSRSDREYEQYV.

This clonotype was recorded a few times. CDR3 residues: CASIAGGPYEQYV. The CDR3 nucleotides are TGTGCCAGCATCGCCGGTGGCCCCTACGAGCAGTACGTC. This chain connects TRBV9 to TRBJ2-7; no firm D call. Germline CDR1 SGDLS, CDR2 YYNGEE. The CDR3 has 13 residues. V lost 6 bases and J 2 bases, leaving 12 bases between the germline ends.

The chain uses TRBV6-2 or TRBV6-3 and TRBJ1-2, with D tentatively TRBD1 (5 bases). Germline CDR1 is MNHEY and CDR2 is SVGEGT. The CDR3 loop spans 16 amino acids. Trimming stripped 0 bases from V and 8 bases from J, with 19 bases between. CDR3 loop: CASSYSGQGPLGGYTF. The DNA of the CDR3 is TGTGCCAGCAGTTACTCGGGGCAGGGCCCTCTTGGCGGCTACACCTTC.

The rearrangement uses TRBV20-1 and TRBJ2-4; tentative D call: TRBD2 (5 bases). V lost 5 bases, J lost 8 bases, and 19 bases lay in between. Germline values: CDR1 DFQATT, CDR2 SNEGSKA (reference sequence). This CDR3 region has 14 residues. CDR3 coding DNA: TGCAGTGCTGCCTACTCGCAGAGGGCTGACATTCAGTACTTC. Protein: CSAAYSQRADIQYF.

This clonotype was recorded at least ten times. This chain links TRBV7-2 with TRBJ1-1; TRBD1 might be the D (5 bases). The CDR3 has 14 residues. Germline V gene sequence: CDR1 SGHTA, CDR2 FQGNSA. Trimming removed 5 bases from V and 1 base from J, with 11 bases in between. CDR3 in amino acids: CASSRQRSNTEAFF. The CDR3 nucleotides are TGTGCCAGCAGCCGACAGAGGTCGAACACTGAAGCTTTCTTT.

This chain uses TRBV5-1 with TRBJ2-1; the match to TRBD2 covers 7 bases. Germline-derived CDR1 and CDR2 are SGHRS and YFSETQ. The CDR3 totals 16 residues. J lost 0 bases, V lost 4 bases, and 7 bases had no gene match. The DNA of the CDR3 is TGCGCCAGCAGCCCGTCCGGGGGGAGCTCCTACAATGAGCAGTTCTTC. It codes for CASSPSGGSSYNEQFF.

This clonotype was seen repeatedly, ten times or more. The CDR3 spells CASSAQGDEQFF. The CDR3 DNA reads TGTGCCAGCTCAGCACAGGGAGATGAGCAGTTCTTC. The chain employs TRBV18 and TRBJ2-1; weak D call: TRBD1 (6 bases). CDR1 and CDR2 from the germline V gene are KGHSH and LQKENI. The length of the CDR3 is 12 residues. V was pared by 5 bases and J by 8 bases, with 10 bases between. The full variable domain, rest sourced from reference TRBV18 and TRBJ2-1, is NAGVMQNPRHLVRRRGQEARLRCSPMKGHSHVYWYRQLPEEGLKFMVYLQKENIIDESGMPKERFSAEFPKEGPSILRIQQVVRGDSAAYFCASSAQGDEQFFGPGTRLTVL.

The table lists this clonotype with many counts. The chain joins TRBV5-1 to TRBJ2-1, with 11 bases identical to TRBD2. The trim removed 4 bases at V and 3 bases at J, leaving 6 bases unmatched. CDR3 size: 16 residues. The V gene's germline CDR1 is SGHRS and CDR2 YFSETQ. The CDR3 protein is CASSPGLAGIYNEQFF. CDR3 DNA: TGCGCCAGCAGCCCCGGACTAGCGGGCATCTACAATGAGCAGTTCTTC.

The CDR3 here is CASSDEGMGTEAFF. CDR3 in DNA: TGTGCCAGCAGCGACGAAGGTATGGGCACTGAAGCTTTCTTT. The chain couples TRBV9 to TRBJ1-1, with unresolved D. Germline V gene lookup returns CDR1 SGDLS and CDR2 YYNGEE. The V end was cut by 3 bases, the J end by 4 bases, with 13 bases between. CDR3 length: 14 amino acids.

The chain recombines TRBV7-2 with TRBJ1-5, with D unclear. Germline loops: CDR1 SGHTA, CDR2 FQGNSA. Trimming took off 2 bases at V and 9 bases at J, with 11 bases between the two ends. The CDR3 runs 13 residues. CDR3 sequence reads: CASSLRVRTPQHF. The CDR3 nucleotides are TGTGCCAGCAGCTTACGGGTGAGGACGCCCCAGCATTTT.

The rearrangement uses TRBV7-2 and TRBJ2-3; unclear D gene. Germline assignment: CDR1 SGHTA and CDR2 FQGNSA. V lost 4 bases, J lost 7 bases, and 12 bases lay in between. The CDR3 sequence is 13 residues long. CDR3 nucleotide sequence: TGTGCCAGCAGCTCCCGGACCCGCTATACGCAGTATTTT. Its translation is CASSSRTRYTQYF.

The table lists this clonotype with a few counts. The chain uses TRBV2 and TRBJ2-1; 7 bases map to TRBD1. The trim removed 7 bases at V and 7 bases at J, leaving 7 bases unmatched. The CDR3 contains 13 residues. Germline-derived CDR1 and CDR2 are SNHLY and FYNNEI. The CDR3, as DNA: TGTGCCAGCAACGCGGACAGGCGAAATGAGCAGTTCTTC. This sequence encodes CASNADRRNEQFF.